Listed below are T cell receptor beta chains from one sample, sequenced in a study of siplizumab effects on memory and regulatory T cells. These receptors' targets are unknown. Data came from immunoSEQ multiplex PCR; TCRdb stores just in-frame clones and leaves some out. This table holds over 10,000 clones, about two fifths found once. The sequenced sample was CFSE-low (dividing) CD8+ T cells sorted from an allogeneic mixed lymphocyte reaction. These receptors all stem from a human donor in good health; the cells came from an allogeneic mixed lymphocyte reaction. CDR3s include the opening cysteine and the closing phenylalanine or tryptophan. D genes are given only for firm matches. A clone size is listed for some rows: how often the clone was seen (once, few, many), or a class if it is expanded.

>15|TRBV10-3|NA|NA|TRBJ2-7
CAISEPEAVWYEQYF
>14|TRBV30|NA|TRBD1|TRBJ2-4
CAWSGGQGADIQYF
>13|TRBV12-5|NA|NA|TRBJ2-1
CASAPASYNEQFF
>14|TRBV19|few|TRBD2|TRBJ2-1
CASSPPGGFDEQFF
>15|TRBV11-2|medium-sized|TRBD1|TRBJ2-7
CASSYGTGWAYEQYF
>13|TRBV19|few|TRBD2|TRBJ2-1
CASSMGLFNEQFF
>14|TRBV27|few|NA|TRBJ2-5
CASSPQGVQETQYF
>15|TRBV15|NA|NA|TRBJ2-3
CATVLAPLSAGTQYF
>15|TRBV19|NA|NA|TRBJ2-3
CASSIVGFSTDTQYF
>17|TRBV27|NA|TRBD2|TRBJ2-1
CASSPYLAGGAGDEQFF
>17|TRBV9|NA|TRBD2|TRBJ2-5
CASSVATTSGSGETQYF
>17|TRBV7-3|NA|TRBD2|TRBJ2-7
CASSTGASGNDLYEQYF
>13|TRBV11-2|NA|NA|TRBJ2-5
CASSPVNVETQYF
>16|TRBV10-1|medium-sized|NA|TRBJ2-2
CASSEEGQYYTGELFF
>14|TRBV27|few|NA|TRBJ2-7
CASSFLGDSYEQYF
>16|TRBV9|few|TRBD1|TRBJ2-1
CASSVGGQGLDNEQFF
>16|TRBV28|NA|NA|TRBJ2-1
CASSLFRAGPYNEQFF
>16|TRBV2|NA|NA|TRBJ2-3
CASRLPRSASTDTQYF
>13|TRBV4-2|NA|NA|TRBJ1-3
CASSFGQGNTIYF
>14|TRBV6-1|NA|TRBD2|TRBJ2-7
CASSASGTTYEQYF
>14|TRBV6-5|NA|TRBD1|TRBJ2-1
CASSLWTGANEQFF
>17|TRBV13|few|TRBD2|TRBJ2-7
CASSLGTSGSIVYEQYF
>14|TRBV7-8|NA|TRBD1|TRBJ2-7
CASSPWTGSYEQYF
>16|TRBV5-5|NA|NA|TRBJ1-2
CASIRDSGDVHHGYTF
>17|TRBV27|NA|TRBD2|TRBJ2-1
CASRIGLGLAGGREQFF